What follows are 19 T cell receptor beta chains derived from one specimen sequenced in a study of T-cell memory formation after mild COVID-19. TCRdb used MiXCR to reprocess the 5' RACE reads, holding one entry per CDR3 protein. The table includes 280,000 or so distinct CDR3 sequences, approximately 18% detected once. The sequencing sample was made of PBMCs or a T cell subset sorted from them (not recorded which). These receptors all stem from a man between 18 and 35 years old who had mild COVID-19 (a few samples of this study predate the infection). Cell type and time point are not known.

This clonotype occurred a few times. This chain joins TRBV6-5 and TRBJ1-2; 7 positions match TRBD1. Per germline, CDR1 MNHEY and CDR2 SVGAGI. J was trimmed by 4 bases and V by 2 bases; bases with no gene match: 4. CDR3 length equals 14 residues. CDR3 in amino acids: CASSYGRGAYGYTF. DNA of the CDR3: TGTGCCAGCAGTTACGGCAGGGGGGCCTATGGCTACACCTTC.

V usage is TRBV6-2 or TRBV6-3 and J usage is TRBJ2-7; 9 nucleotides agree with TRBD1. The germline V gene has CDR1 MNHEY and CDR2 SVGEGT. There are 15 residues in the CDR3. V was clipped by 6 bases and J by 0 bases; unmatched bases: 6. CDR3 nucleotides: TGTGCCAGCAGGCTAACAGGGGGCAACTCCTACGAGCAGTACTTC. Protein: CASRLTGGNSYEQYF.

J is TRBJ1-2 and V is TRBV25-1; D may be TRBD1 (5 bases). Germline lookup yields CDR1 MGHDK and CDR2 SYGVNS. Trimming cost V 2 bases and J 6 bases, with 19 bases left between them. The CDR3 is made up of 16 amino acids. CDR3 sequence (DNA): TGTGCCAGCAGTGAAATCTTTCAGGGTGGGGAAGATGGCTACACCTTC. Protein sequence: CASSEIFQGGEDGYTF.

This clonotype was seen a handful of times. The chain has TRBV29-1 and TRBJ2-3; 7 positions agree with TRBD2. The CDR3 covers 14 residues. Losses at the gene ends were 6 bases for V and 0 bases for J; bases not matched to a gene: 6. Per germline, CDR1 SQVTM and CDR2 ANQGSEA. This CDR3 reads CSVETSPSTDTQYF. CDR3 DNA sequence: TGCAGCGTGGAGACTAGCCCAAGCACAGATACGCAGTATTTT.

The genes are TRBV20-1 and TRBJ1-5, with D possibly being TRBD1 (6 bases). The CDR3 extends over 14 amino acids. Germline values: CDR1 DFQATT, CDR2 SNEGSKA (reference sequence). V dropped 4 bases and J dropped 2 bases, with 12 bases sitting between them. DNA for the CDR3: TGCAGTGCTAACACAGGGTTCGGCAATCAGCCCCAGCATTTT. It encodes CSANTGFGNQPQHF.

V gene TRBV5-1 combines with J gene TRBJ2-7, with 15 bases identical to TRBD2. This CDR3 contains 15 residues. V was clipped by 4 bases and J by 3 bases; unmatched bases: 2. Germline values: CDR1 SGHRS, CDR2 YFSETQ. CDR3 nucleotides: TGCGCCAGCAGCCGGGGACTAGCGGGGGGCTACGAGCAGTACTTC. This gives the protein CASSRGLAGGYEQYF.

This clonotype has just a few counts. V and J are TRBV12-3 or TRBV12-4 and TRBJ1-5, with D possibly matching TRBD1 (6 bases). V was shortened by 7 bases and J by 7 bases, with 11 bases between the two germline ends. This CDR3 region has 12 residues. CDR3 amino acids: CASKQGSQPQHF. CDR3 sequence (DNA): TGTGCCAGCAAACAGGGAAGCCAGCCCCAGCATTTT.

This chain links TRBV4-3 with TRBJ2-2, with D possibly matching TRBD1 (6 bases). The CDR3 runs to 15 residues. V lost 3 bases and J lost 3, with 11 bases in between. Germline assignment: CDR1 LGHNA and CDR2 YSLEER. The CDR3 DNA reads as TGCGCCAGCAGCCATGATAACAGGGACACCGGGGAGCTGTTTTTT. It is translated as CASSHDNRDTGELFF.

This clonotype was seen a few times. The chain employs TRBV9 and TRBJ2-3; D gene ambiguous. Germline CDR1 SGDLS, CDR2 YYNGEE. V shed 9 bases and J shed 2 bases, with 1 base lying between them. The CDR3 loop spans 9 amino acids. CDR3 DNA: TGTGCCATCACAGATACGCAGTATTTT. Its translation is CAITDTQYF.

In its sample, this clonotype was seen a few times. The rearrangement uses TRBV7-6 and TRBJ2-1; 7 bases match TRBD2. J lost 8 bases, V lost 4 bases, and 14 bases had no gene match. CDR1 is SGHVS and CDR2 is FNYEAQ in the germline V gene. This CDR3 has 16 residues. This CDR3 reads CASSSSAGALRDEQFF. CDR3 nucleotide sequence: TGTGCCAGCAGCTCCTCCGCGGGAGCCCTAAGGGATGAGCAGTTCTTC.

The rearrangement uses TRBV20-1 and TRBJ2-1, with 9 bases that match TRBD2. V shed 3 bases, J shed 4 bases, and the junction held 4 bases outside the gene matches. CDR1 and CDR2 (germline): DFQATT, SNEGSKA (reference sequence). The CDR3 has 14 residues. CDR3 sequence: CSARERGVYNEQFF. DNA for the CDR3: TGCAGTGCTAGGGAGCGGGGGGTATACAATGAGCAGTTCTTC.

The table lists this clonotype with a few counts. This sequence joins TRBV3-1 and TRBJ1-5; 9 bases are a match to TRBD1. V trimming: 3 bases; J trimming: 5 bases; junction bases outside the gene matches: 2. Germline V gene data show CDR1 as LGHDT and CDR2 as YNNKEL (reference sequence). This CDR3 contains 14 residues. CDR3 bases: TGTGCCAGCAGCCATAGGACAGGGGATCAGCCCCAGCATTTT. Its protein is CASSHRTGDQPQHF.

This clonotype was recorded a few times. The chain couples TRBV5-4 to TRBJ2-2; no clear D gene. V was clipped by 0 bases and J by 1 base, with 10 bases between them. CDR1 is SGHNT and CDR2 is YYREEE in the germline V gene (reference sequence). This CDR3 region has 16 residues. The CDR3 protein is CASSLARQKNTGELFF. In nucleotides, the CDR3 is TGTGCCAGCAGCTTGGCCCGCCAAAAGAACACCGGGGAGCTGTTTTTT.

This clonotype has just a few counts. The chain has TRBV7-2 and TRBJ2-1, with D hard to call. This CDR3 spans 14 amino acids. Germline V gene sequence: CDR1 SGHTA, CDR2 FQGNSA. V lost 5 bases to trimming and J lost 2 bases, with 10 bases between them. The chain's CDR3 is CASSTPRPYNEQFF. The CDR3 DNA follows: TGTGCCAGCAGCACACCACGACCCTACAATGAGCAGTTCTTC.

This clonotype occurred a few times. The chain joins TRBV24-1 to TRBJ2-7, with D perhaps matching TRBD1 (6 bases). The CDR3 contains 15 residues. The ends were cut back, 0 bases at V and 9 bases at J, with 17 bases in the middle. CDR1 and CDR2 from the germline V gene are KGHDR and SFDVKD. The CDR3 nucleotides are TGTGCCACCAGTGATTTGCCCCCCGAGGGGGTTCGGCAGTACGTC. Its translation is CATSDLPPEGVRQYV.

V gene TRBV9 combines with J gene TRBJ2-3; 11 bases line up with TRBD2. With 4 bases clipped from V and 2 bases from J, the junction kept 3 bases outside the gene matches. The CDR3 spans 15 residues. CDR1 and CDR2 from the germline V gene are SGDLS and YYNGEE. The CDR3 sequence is CASSTGLADTDTQYF. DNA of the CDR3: TGTGCCAGCAGCACGGGACTAGCGGACACAGATACGCAGTATTTT.

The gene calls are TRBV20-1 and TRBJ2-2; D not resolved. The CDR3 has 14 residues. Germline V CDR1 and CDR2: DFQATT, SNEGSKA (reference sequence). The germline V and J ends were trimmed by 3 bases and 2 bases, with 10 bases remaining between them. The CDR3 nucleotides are TGCAGTGCTAGCCTGGCTAAAAACACCGGGGAGCTGTTTTTT. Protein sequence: CSASLAKNTGELFF.

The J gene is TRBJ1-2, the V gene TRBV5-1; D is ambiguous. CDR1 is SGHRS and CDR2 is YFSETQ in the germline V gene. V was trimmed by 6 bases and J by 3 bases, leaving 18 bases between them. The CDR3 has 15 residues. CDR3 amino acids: CASTPGWSRHYGYTF. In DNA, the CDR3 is TGCGCCAGCACTCCCGGCTGGAGCAGACACTATGGCTACACCTTC.

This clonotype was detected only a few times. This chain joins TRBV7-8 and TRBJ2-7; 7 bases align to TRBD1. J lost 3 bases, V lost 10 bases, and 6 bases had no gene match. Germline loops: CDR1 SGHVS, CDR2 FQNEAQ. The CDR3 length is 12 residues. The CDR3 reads CATGQANYEQYF. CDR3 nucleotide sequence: TGTGCCACCGGACAGGCCAACTACGAGCAGTACTTC.